A single sample gave rise to the 28 T cell receptor beta chains below, sequenced in a study of T cells in Graves' hyperthyroidism and ophthalmopathy. TCR beta CDR3 sequences were amplified from RNA transcripts. An initial round of RT-PCR targeting the TCR CDR3 relied on the HTBI primer set. TCRdb reprocessed the multiplex PCR reads via MiXCR and lists one record per CDR3 protein. The profile shows a few hundred thousand distinct CDR3 sequences, about a sixth of them singletons. Sequencing was performed on blood. Receptors were obtained from a woman aged 40 to 49 with Graves' ophthalmopathy.

Notes on this clonotype: This may stem from a read error, because a much larger clone lies one nucleotide away. The chain employs TRBV6-1 and TRBJ1-1, with 8 bases lining up with TRBD1. The length of the CDR3 is 17 residues. Unmatched junction bases numbered 17, after V lost 6 bases and J lost 5 bases. Per the germline V gene, CDR1 is MNHNS and CDR2 is SASEGT. DNA for the CDR3: TGTGCCAGCAGCTCGCCCGAGACAGGGGTATGGTTAACTGAAGCTTTCTTT. Encoded protein: CASSSPETGVWLTEAFF.

In its sample, this clonotype was seen many times. The chain carries TRBV2 and TRBJ1-5; 7 bases agree with TRBD1. Per the germline V gene, CDR1 is SNHLY and CDR2 is FYNNEI. The CDR3 extends over 15 amino acids. The trim removed 2 bases at V and 5 bases at J, leaving 6 bases unmatched. The CDR3 sequence: CASSEYTGAHQPQHF. The CDR3 DNA reads TGTGCCAGCAGTGAATATACAGGGGCTCATCAGCCCCAGCATTTT.

The chain has TRBV20-1 and TRBJ1-1, with 9 nucleotides matching TRBD1. Per germline, CDR1 DFQATT and CDR2 SNEGSKA (reference sequence). This CDR3 is built from 15 residues. After removal of 3 bases from V and 1 base from J, the junction contained 6 bases not matched to a gene. CDR3 coding DNA: TGCAGTGCTAGTAGCGGGACAGGGAGGAACACTGAAGCTTTCTTT. Its translation is CSASSGTGRNTEAFF.

This clonotype occurred a few times. The rearrangement joins TRBV2 to TRBJ1-6, with D maybe TRBD1 (6 bases). V was cut by 7 bases and J by 8 bases, with 18 bases left in between. CDR1 and CDR2 from the germline V gene are SNHLY and FYNNEI. This CDR3 has 15 residues. CDR3 sequence reads: CASIQRTAMDSPLHF. DNA for the CDR3: TGTGCCAGCATACAGCGGACAGCTATGGATTCACCCCTCCACTTT.

This clonotype has only a few counts. The V and J genes are TRBV10-2 and TRBJ2-1; D remains ambiguous. The CDR3 totals 18 residues. Germline V gene lookup returns CDR1 WSHSY and CDR2 SAAADI. V lost 2 bases and J lost 0, with 17 bases in between. Here the CDR3 DNA reads TGCGCCAGCAGTGAGGCGTACCGGTCCTTAAGCTCCTACAATGAGCAGTTCTTC. Amino acid sequence: CASSEAYRSLSSYNEQFF.

There are a few counts of this clonotype. The rearrangement uses TRBV20-1 and TRBJ2-5, with no clear D. V was shortened by 3 bases and J by 4 bases, with 9 bases between the two germline ends. The CDR3 runs 12 residues. CDR1 and CDR2 from the germline V gene are DFQATT and SNEGSKA (reference sequence). CDR3 nucleotides: TGCAGTGCTAGCGACGGTCCAGAGACCCAGTACTTC. Translation gives CSASDGPETQYF.

The V gene is TRBV12-3 or TRBV12-4, the J gene TRBJ2-2; TRBD2 matches at 16 bases. V lost 3 bases, J lost 6 bases, and 1 base stayed unmatched. CDR3 size: 16 residues. CDR3 DNA sequence: TGTGCCAGCAGTTTGGGACTAGCGGGGGGGGCCGGGGAGCTGTTTTTT. It encodes CASSLGLAGGAGELFF.

The CDR3 sequence: CASSPTPGREFTDTQYF. The CDR3 DNA reads as TGTGCCAGCTCACCAACCCCCGGCAGAGAGTTCACAGATACGCAGTATTTT. V gene TRBV18 combines with J gene TRBJ2-3; D ambiguous. The CDR3 consists of 17 residues. V was clipped by 2 bases and J by 2 bases, with 17 bases between them. CDR1 is KGHSH and CDR2 is LQKENI in the germline V gene.

In this sample, this clonotype turned up a few times. The V gene is TRBV5-6, the J gene TRBJ1-5; 10 positions match TRBD1. Germline CDR1 and CDR2: SGHDT and YYEEEE. The CDR3 sequence is 14 residues long. The V segment lost 4 bases and the J segment 5 bases; nucleotides outside the gene matches: 3. CDR3 DNA sequence: TGTGCCAGCAGCGGGGGACAGGGGCATCAGCCCCAGCATTTT. It encodes CASSGGQGHQPQHF.

The chain joins TRBV6-1 to TRBJ2-3, with 14 bases fitting TRBD2. V dropped 4 bases and J dropped 5; count of bases not matched to a gene: 8. CDR1 is MNHNS, CDR2 SASEGT, per germline. This CDR3 comprises 17 residues. CDR3 protein: CASSGPGLAGGLDTQYF. The CDR3 bases are TGTGCCAGCAGTGGCCCCGGACTAGCGGGGGGTCTAGATACGCAGTATTTT.

There are many counts of this clonotype. The chain is built from TRBV6-1 and TRBJ1-1; D is perhaps TRBD1 (5 bases). The CDR3 has 15 amino acids. Trimming took 6 bases from V and 3 from J, leaving 17 bases between them. Germline CDR1 is MNHNS and CDR2 is SASEGT. CDR3 nucleotides: TGTGCCAGCAGCTCCCCGGTGCAGGGTCACACTGAAGCTTTCTTT. It yields the protein CASSSPVQGHTEAFF.

This clonotype occurred many times. The chain is built from TRBV3-1 and TRBJ2-1; 14 nucleotides match TRBD2. The CDR3 runs to 17 residues. Losses at the gene ends were 7 bases for V and 3 bases for J; bases not matched to a gene: 8. From germline, CDR1 is LGHDT and CDR2 YNNKEL (reference sequence). The chain's CDR3 is CASTGTSGSRYYNEQFF. CDR3 coding DNA: TGTGCCAGCACCGGGACTAGCGGGAGTAGGTACTACAATGAGCAGTTCTTC.

This clonotype was observed a few times. CDR3 DNA: TGTGCCAGCAGCCCACCGGGACGGGGCAATGAAAAACTGTTTTTT. Translating it yields CASSPPGRGNEKLFF. The chain links TRBV28 to TRBJ1-4; a weak D match, TRBD1 (5 bases). CDR1 and CDR2 (germline): MDHEN, SYDVKM. This CDR3 contains 15 residues. V shed 6 bases and J shed 5 bases, with 16 bases lying between them.

The chain joins TRBV10-3 to TRBJ1-2; 8 bases match TRBD1. After removal of 6 bases from V and 5 bases from J, the junction contained 8 bases not matched to a gene. This CDR3 has 14 residues. CDR1 is ENHRY, CDR2 SYGVKD, per germline. CDR3 DNA: TGTGCCATCAGCTGGGGACAGGAGCTTTATGGCTACACCTTC. Protein sequence: CAISWGQELYGYTF.

The sample holds a few counts of this clonotype. The gene calls are TRBV24-1 and TRBJ1-1; weak D call: TRBD1 (6 bases). Per the germline V gene, CDR1 is KGHDR and CDR2 is SFDVKD. The CDR3 is 15 amino acids. V lost 11 bases to trimming and J lost 4 bases, with 22 bases between them. DNA of the CDR3: TGTGCCAGTCCTAGGGGGGTGGGCAAACTCACTGAAGCTTTCTTT. Translating gives CASPRGVGKLTEAFF.

V is TRBV19 and J is TRBJ2-1; 8 nucleotides line up with TRBD2. The length of the CDR3 is 16 residues. Germline V gives CDR1 LNHDA, CDR2 SQIVND (reference sequence). J gave up 2 bases and V 3 bases, and 6 bases lay outside the gene matches. CDR3 nucleotide sequence: TGTGCCAGTAGTATGTTTGATAGCGGGGCCTACAATGAGCAGTTCTTC. It encodes CASSMFDSGAYNEQFF.

This clonotype was counted many times. The gene calls are TRBV5-1 and TRBJ2-7, with a possible D match to TRBD2 (6 bases). The length of the CDR3 is 14 residues. From germline, CDR1 is SGHRS and CDR2 YFSETQ. Trimming left V 0 bases short and J 2 bases short, with 9 bases between. CDR3 loop: CASSLGLGTYEQYF. The DNA for the CDR3 is TGCGCCAGCAGCTTGGGACTAGGAACCTACGAGCAGTACTTC.

This chain uses TRBV18 with TRBJ1-1; D gene unclear. Germline assignment: CDR1 KGHSH and CDR2 LQKENI. CDR3 size: 15 residues. The V end was cut by 2 bases, the J end by 5 bases, with 15 bases between. CDR3 DNA sequence: TGTGCCAGCTCACCATTGCAAGCTGCCGGGACTGAAGCTTTCTTT. Its protein is CASSPLQAAGTEAFF.

This clonotype was observed at least ten times. V is TRBV12-3 or TRBV12-4 and J is TRBJ2-1; D is undetermined. V lost 1 base, J lost 0 bases, and 7 bases lay in between. CDR3 length: 15 amino acids. CDR3 bases: TGTGCCAGCAGTTTAGGCCGGCACTCCTACAATGAGCAGTTCTTC. It yields the protein CASSLGRHSYNEQFF.

This clonotype occurred a few times. The J gene is TRBJ2-4, the V gene TRBV12-3 or TRBV12-4; TRBD2 agrees at 8 bases. This CDR3 is built from 18 residues. With 1 base clipped from V and 0 bases from J, the junction kept 8 bases outside the gene matches. The CDR3: CASSLEGVAGIAKNIQYF. In DNA, the CDR3 is TGTGCCAGCAGTTTAGAGGGGGTAGCGGGAATAGCCAAAAACATTCAGTACTTC.

This clonotype was counted at least ten times. V usage is TRBV6-2 or TRBV6-3 and J usage is TRBJ2-5, with 14 bases matching TRBD2. Germline-derived CDR1 and CDR2 are MNHEY and SVGEGT. This CDR3 spans 16 amino acids. After removal of 2 bases from V and 6 bases from J, the junction contained 5 bases not matched to a gene. The CDR3 protein is CASSYPGTSGSKTQYF. In DNA, the CDR3 is TGTGCCAGCAGTTACCCCGGGACTAGCGGGAGTAAGACCCAGTACTTC.

The V gene is TRBV5-1, the J gene TRBJ2-1; D unresolved. Looked up from germline, CDR1 is SGHRS and CDR2 is YFSETQ. V lost 1 base to trimming and J lost 4 bases, with 12 bases between them. The CDR3 contains 15 residues. CDR3: CASSLRPGPYNEQFF. The CDR3 DNA is TGCGCCAGCAGCTTGCGGCCGGGCCCGTACAATGAGCAGTTCTTC. The full variable domain, in which reference TRBV5-1 and TRBJ2-1 provide the parts outside the CDR3, is KAGVTQTPRYLIKTRGQQVTLSCSPISGHRSVSWYQQTPGQGLQFLFEYFSETQRNKGNFPGRFSGRQFSNSRSEMNVSTLELGDSALYLCASSLRPGPYNEQFFGPGTRLTVL.

This clonotype was observed a few times. The chain carries TRBV5-1 and TRBJ1-1; 8 positions agree with TRBD1. The V gene end was trimmed by 2 bases and the J gene end by 0 bases; junction bases not matched to a gene: 6. Germline V gene sequence: CDR1 SGHRS, CDR2 YFSETQ. This CDR3 is built from 16 residues. CDR3 region: CASSLFRGLMNTEAFF. The DNA for the CDR3 is TGCGCCAGCAGCTTATTCAGGGGGCTTATGAACACTGAAGCTTTCTTT. Full variable domain (rest looked up from reference TRBV5-1 and TRBJ1-1): KAGVTQTPRYLIKTRGQQVTLSCSPISGHRSVSWYQQTPGQGLQFLFEYFSETQRNKGNFPGRFSGRQFSNSRSEMNVSTLELGDSALYLCASSLFRGLMNTEAFFGQGTRLTVV.

The rearrangement uses TRBV6-2 or TRBV6-3 and TRBJ1-1, with D possibly being TRBD1 (6 bases). V was clipped by 5 bases and J by 2 bases, with 18 bases between them. The CDR3 is made up of 16 amino acids. Germline CDR1 MNHEY, CDR2 SVGEGT. DNA of the CDR3: TGTGCCAGCAGTCCACTGGCGACAGGCCTCAACACTGAAGCTTTCTTT. Its protein is CASSPLATGLNTEAFF.

This chain joins TRBV20-1 and TRBJ1-1; D is ambiguous. Trimming left V 0 bases short and J 5 bases short, with 7 bases between. CDR1 DFQATT and CDR2 SNEGSKA come from the germline V gene (reference sequence). There are 12 residues in the CDR3. CDR3 loop: CSARELQTEAFF. The DNA for the CDR3 is TGCAGTGCTAGAGAGCTTCAGACTGAAGCTTTCTTT.

V is TRBV20-1 and J is TRBJ2-7; TRBD1 matches at 8 bases. This CDR3 spans 15 amino acids. V gave up 0 bases and J gave up 7 bases; unmatched junction bases: 11. The germline V gene has CDR1 DFQATT and CDR2 SNEGSKA (reference sequence). The CDR3 nucleotides read TGCAGTGCTAGAGACCCCGGGACAGGAGGAATTGAGCAGTACTTC. This sequence encodes CSARDPGTGGIEQYF.

This clonotype came up a few times. The chain recombines TRBV5-4 with TRBJ2-1, with D possibly being TRBD1 (6 bases). This CDR3 has 17 residues. Trimming left V 2 bases short and J 5 bases short, with 20 bases between. Per germline, CDR1 SGHNT and CDR2 YYREEE (reference sequence). The CDR3 DNA reads TGTGCCAGCAGCTTTTTTTCAGGGACACTCCACCACAATGAGCAGTTCTTC. This translates into CASSFFSGTLHHNEQFF.

This clonotype was counted at least ten times. This sequence joins TRBV7-6 and TRBJ2-5; possible D gene TRBD1, 5 bases. The V and J ends lost 1 base and 3 bases respectively, with 9 bases between them. The CDR3 sequence is 14 residues long. The V gene's germline CDR1 is SGHVS and CDR2 FNYEAQ. This chain's CDR3 is CASSLGGKKETQYF. DNA of the CDR3: TGTGCCAGCAGCTTAGGGGGCAAGAAAGAGACCCAGTACTTC.